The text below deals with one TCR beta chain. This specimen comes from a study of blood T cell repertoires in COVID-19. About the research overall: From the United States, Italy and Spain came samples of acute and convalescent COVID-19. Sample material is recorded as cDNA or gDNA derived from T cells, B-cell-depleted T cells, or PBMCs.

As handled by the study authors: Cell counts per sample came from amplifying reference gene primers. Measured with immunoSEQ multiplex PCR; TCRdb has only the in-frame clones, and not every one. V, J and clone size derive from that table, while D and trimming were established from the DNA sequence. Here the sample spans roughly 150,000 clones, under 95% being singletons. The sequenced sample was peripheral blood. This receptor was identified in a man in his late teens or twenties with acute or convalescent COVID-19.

The CDR3 is CSASRGGTEAFF. In DNA, the CDR3 is TGCAGTGCTAGTCGGGGAGGTACTGAAGCTTTCTTT. This chain connects TRBV20-1 to TRBJ1-1; D gene unclear. Deletions cut 3 bases from V and 5 bases from J, with 10 bases between. The germline CDR1 and CDR2 sequences are DFQATT and SNEGSKA (reference sequence). This CDR3 has 12 amino acids.